The 4 T cell receptor beta chains below were found in one sample sequenced in a study of regulatory T cells in long-lasting Graves disease. Sample time point: newly diagnosed GD, antithyroid drugs for less than 3 months. PBMC RNA was the source of the TCR library. Arm-PCR of CDR3 regions and iRepertoire HTBI primers were used to build TCR beta libraries. In TCRdb, the multiplex PCR reads were re-called with MiXCR into one record per CDR3 protein. The sample has more than 450,000 distinct CDR3 sequences, 12% seen once; the top ten hold 7.5% to 9%. This sample also appeared in a second study, on T cells in Graves' hyperthyroidism and ophthalmopathy.

The sequencing used peripheral blood mononuclear cells (PBMCs), collected at new diagnosis, from a patient treated with antithyroid drugs. The origin of the receptors is a woman aged 25 to 39 with Graves disease.

There are many counts of this clonotype. The chain carries TRBV7-8 and TRBJ1-2; TRBD1 aligns across 7 bases. Germline V CDR1 and CDR2: SGHVS, FQNEAQ. This CDR3 contains 14 residues. Losses at the gene ends were 3 bases for V and 5 bases for J; bases not matched to a gene: 6. CDR3 nucleotide sequence: TGTGCCAGCAGCTTGAAAGGGACAGTTTATGGCTACACCTTC. This codes for CASSLKGTVYGYTF. Complete variable domain (other parts from reference TRBV7-8 and TRBJ1-2): GAGVSQSPRYKVAKRGQDVALRCDPISGHVSLFWYQQALGQGPEFLTYFQNEAQLDKSGLPSDRFFAERPEGSVSTLKIQRTQQEDSAVYLCASSLKGTVYGYTFGSGTRLTVV.

The sample holds a few counts of this clonotype. J is TRBJ2-7 and V is TRBV7-6, with D perhaps matching TRBD2 (6 bases). Trimming removed 5 bases from V and 1 base from J, with 15 bases in between. Germline V lookup: CDR1 SGHVS, CDR2 FNYEAQ. The CDR3 totals 15 residues. The CDR3 coding sequence is TGTGCCAGCAGCCTCAGGCGGGAAGGGTCCTACGAGCAGTACTTC. Amino acids: CASSLRREGSYEQYF.

This clonotype was recorded many times. The chain recombines TRBV6-5 with TRBJ2-5; the match to TRBD2 covers 7 bases. The V gene end was trimmed by 4 bases and the J gene end by 5 bases; junction bases not matched to a gene: 13. This CDR3 is built from 16 residues. The germline V gene encodes CDR1 MNHEY and CDR2 SVGAGI. CDR3 in DNA: TGTGCCAGCAGTTCCCGCCTGGGGGGGAGGGCTGAGACCCAGTACTTC. Its protein product is CASSSRLGGRAETQYF.

This clonotype has at least ten counts. V and J are TRBV12-3 or TRBV12-4 and TRBJ1-2, with D possibly matching TRBD1 (5 bases). The CDR3 runs 12 residues. Between the trimmed V and J ends, which lost 6 bases and 5 bases, there was a span of 10 bases. Written as DNA, the CDR3 is TGTGCCAGCAGGTGGGACGGGTATGGCTACACCTTC. Residues: CASRWDGYGYTF.